This T cell receptor (beta chain) was obtained from a study of T-cell reconstitution after alpha-beta-depleted transplantation in children. Per the germline V gene, CDR1 is SGHTA and CDR2 is FQGNSA. This CDR3 spans 14 amino acids. V lost 6 bases and J lost 7, with 17 bases in between. TCRbeta library preparation incorporated unique molecular identifiers. TCRdb independently ran MiXCR on the PCR reads; one entry per CDR3 protein. The data show about 340,000 distinct CDR3 sequences, more than 10% seen once. The material was PBMCs, obtained from the stem cell graft. This chain links TRBV7-2 with TRBJ2-3; D remains ambiguous. The origin of this receptor is a human donor who donated a stem cell graft to a child with Fanconi anemia. The CDR3 loop is CASRRSLSMNTQYF. The CDR3 DNA sequence: TGTGCCAGCAGACGGAGCCTCTCCATGAATACGCAGTATTTT.